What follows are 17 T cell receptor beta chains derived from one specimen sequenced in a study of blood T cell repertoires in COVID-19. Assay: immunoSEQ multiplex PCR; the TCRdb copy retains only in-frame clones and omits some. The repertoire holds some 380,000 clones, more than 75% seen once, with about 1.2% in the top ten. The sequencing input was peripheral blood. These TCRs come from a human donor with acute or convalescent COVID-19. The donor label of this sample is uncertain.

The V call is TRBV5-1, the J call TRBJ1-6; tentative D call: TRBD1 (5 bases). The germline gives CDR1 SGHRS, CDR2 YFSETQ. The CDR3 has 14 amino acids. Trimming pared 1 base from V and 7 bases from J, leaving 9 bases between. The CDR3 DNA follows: TGCGCCAGCAGCTTGTGGGGGGAAAATTCACCCCTCCACTTT. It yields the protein CASSLWGENSPLHF.

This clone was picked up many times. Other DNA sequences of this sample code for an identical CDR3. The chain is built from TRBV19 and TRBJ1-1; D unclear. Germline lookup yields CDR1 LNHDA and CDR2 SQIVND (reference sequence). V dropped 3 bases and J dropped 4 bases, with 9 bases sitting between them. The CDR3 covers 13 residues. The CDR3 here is CASSISLSTEAFF. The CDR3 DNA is TGTGCCAGTAGTATTTCACTGTCCACTGAAGCTTTCTTT.

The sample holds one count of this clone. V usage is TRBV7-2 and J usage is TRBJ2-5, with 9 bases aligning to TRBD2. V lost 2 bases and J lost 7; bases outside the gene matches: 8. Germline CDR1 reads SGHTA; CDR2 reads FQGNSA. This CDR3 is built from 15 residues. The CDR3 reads CASSLFRTSEGTQYF. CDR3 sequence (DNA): TGTGCCAGCAGCTTATTCAGGACTAGCGAAGGGACCCAGTACTTC.

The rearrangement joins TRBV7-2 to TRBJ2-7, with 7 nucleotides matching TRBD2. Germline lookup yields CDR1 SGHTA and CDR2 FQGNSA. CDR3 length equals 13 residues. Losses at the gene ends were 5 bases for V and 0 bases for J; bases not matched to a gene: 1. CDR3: CASSRTSSYEQYF. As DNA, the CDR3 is TGTGCCAGCAGCCGGACTAGCTCCTACGAGCAGTACTTC.

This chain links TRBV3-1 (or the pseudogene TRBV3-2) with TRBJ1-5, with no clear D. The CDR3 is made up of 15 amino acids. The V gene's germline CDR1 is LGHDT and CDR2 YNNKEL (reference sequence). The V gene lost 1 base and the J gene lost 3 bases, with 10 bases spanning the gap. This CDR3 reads CASSQVGGINQPQHF. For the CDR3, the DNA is TGTGCCAGCAGCCAAGTTGGAGGGATCAATCAGCCCCAGCATTTT.

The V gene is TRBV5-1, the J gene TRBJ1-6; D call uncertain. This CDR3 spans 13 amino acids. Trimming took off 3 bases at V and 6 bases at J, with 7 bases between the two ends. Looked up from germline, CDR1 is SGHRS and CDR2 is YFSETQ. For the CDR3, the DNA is TGCGCCAGCAGCTCAGTTGCTAATTCACCCCTCCACTTT. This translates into CASSSVANSPLHF.

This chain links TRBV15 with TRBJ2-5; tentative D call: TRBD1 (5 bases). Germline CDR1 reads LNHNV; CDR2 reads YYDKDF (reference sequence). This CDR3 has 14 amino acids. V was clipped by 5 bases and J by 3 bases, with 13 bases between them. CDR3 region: CATSWSGKKETQYF. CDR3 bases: TGTGCCACCAGCTGGTCAGGGAAAAAAGAGACCCAGTACTTC.

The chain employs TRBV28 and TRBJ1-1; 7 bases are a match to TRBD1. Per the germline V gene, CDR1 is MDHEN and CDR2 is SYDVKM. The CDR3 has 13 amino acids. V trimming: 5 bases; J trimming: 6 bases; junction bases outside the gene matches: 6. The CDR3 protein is CASSLTGAPEAFF. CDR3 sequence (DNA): TGTGCCAGCAGTCTTACAGGGGCCCCTGAAGCTTTCTTT.

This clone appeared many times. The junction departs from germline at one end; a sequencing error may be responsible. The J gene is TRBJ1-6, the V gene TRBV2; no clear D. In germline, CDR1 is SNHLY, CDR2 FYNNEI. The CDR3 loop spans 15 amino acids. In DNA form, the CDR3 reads TGTGCCAGCAGCGAAGAAGGGAGGGTATATTCACCCCTCCACTTT. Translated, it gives CASSEEGRVYSPLHF.

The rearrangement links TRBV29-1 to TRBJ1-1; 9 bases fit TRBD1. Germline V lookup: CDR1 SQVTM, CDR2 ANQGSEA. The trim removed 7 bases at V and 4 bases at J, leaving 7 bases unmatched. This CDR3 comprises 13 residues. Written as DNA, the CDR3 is TGCAGCGCGGACAGGGGTGGGACCACTGAAGCTTTCTTT. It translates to CSADRGGTTEAFF.

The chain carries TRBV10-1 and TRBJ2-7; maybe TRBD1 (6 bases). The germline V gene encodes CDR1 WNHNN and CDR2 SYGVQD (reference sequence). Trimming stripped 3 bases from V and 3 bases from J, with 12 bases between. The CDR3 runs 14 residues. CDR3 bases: TGCGCCAGCAGTGACGGGACATTTGGCTACGAGCAGTACTTC. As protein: CASSDGTFGYEQYF.

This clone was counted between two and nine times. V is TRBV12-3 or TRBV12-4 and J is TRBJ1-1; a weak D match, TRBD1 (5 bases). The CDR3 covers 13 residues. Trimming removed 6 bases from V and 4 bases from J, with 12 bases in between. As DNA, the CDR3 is TGTGCCAGCAGCCGCAGGGTTTTCACTGAAGCTTTCTTT. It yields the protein CASSRRVFTEAFF.

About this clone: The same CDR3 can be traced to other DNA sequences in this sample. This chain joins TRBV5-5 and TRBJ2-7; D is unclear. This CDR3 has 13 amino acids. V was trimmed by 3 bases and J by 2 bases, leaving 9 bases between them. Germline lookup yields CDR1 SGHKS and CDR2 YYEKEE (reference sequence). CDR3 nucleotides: TGTGCCAGCAGCTCCCGGGTGGCCTACGAGCAGTACTTC. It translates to CASSSRVAYEQYF.

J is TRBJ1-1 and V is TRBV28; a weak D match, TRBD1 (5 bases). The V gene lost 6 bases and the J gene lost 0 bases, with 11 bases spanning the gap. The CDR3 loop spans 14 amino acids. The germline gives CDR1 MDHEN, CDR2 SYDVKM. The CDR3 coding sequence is TGTGCCAGCAGGGACACCCTAATGAACACTGAAGCTTTCTTT. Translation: CASRDTLMNTEAFF.

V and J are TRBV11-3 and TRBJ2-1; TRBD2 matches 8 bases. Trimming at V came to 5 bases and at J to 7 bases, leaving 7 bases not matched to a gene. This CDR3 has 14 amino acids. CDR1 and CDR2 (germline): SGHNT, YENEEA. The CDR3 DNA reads TGTGCCAGCAGCCCGCGGACTAGCTGGAATGAGCAGTTCTTC. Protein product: CASSPRTSWNEQFF. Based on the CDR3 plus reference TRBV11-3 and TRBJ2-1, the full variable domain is EAGVVQSPRYKIIEKKQPVAFWCNPISGHNTLYWYLQNLGQGPELLIRYENEEAVDDSQLPKDRFSAERLKGVDSTLKIQPAELGDSAVYLCASSPRTSWNEQFFGPGTRLTVL.

CDR3 nucleotides: TGTGCCAGCAAGACAGTGCTGAACACTGAAGCTTTCTTT. It codes for CASKTVLNTEAFF. The chain uses TRBV6-6 and TRBJ1-1; tentatively, D is TRBD1 (5 bases). V gave up 7 bases and J gave up 0 bases, with 9 bases separating them. This CDR3 is 13 amino acids long. The germline V gene encodes CDR1 MNHNY and CDR2 SVGAGI (reference sequence).

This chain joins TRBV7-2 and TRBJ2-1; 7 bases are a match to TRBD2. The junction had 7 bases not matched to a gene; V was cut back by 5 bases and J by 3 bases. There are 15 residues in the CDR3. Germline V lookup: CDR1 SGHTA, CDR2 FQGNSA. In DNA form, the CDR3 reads TGTGCCAGCAGCCGTACGTCTAGCGGCTACAATGAGCAGTTCTTC. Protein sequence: CASSRTSSGYNEQFF.